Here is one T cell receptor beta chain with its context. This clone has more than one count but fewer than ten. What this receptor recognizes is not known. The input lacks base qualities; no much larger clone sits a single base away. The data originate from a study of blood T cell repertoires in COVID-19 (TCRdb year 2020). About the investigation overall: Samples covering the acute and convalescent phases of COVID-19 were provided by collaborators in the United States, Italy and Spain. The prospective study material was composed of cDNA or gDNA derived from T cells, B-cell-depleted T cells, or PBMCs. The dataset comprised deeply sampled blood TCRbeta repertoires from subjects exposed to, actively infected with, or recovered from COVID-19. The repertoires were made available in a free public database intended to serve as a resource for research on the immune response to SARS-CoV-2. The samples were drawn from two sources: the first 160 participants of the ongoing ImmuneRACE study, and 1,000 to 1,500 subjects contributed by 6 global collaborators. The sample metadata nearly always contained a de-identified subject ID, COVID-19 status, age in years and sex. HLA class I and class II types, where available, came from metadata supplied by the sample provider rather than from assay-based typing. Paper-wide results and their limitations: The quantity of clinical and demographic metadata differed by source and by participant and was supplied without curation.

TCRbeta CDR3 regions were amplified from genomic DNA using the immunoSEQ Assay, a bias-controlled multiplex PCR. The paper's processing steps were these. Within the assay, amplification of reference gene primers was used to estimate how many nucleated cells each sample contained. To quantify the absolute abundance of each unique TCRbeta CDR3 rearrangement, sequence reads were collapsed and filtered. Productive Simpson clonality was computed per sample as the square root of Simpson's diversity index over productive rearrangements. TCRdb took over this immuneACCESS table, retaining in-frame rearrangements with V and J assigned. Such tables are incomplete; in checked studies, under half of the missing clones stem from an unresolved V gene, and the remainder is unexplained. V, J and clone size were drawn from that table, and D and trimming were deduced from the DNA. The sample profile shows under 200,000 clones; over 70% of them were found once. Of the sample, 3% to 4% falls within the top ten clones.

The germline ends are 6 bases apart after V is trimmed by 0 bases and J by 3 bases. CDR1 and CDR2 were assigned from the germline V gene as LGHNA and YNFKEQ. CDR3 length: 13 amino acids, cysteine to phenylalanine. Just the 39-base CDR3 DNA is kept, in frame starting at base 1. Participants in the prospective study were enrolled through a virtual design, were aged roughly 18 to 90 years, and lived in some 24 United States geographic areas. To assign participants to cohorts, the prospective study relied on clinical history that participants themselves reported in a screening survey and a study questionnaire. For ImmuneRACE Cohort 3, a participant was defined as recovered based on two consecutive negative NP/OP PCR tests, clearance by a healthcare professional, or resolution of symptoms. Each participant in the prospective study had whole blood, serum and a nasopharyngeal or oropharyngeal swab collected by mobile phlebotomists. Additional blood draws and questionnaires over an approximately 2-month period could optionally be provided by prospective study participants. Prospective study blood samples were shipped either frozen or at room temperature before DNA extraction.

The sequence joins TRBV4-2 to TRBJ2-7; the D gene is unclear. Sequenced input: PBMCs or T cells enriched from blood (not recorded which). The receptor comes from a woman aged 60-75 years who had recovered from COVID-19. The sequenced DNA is TGTGCCAGCAGCCAAGAGGCGGTCTACGAGCAGTACTTC. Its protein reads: CASSQEAVYEQYF.